This T cell receptor beta chain was captured by sequencing in a study of blood T cells in healthy people across ages. Notes on the study in general: The unknown donor CMV status may have confounded expanded clonotype changes. A roughly linear age-dependent decrease characterized TCR beta diversity per million T cells.

Germline lookup yields CDR1 MNHNS and CDR2 SASEGT. CDR3 length: 14 residues. Trimming took off 8 bases at V and 1 base at J, with 15 bases between the two ends. Primers used in a second PCR of roughly 6 to 11 cycles were a sample-barcoded 5' primer and a J-beta primer mix. With 12 random nucleotides, a template-switch adaptor tagged each individual cDNA molecule. From the 5' RACE reads, TCRdb called clonotypes with MiXCR, one entry per CDR3 protein. Found here are over a million distinct CDR3 sequences, around 39% of them singletons; the top ten hold 7% to 9%. Extraction of total RNA produced a minimum of 6 micrograms from each sample. This clonotype was picked up one time. The antigen is not known.

The chain has TRBV6-1 and TRBJ2-7, with a tentative D call TRBD1 (6 bases). The sample taken for sequencing was blood. The sequence was collected from a woman between 18 and 29 years old in good health. The DNA of the CDR3 is TGTGCCAGCTACCGGGACACCGGATCCTACGAGCAGTACTTC. It translates to CASYRDTGSYEQYF.